This TCR beta chain was observed in a study of T cell responses to AZD1222 COVID-19 vaccine. Study-wide results and caveats: Spike was spanned by vaccine-associated CD4 TCRs, which were dominant at 160-218 and 743-854. Reportedly, nearly half the spike-specific TCRs target unmutated variant regions. Repertoires in all cases were sampled only once the peak T cell response had passed. Donors in the cohort were predominantly white British and more often female, and clonal diversity was possibly underestimated.

Germline-derived CDR1 and CDR2 are SEHNR and FQNEAQ (reference sequence). Trimming removed 5 bases from V and 5 bases from J, with 10 bases in between. This CDR3 is 12 amino acids long. TCRdb keeps only in-frame clones here, not all; method: immunoSEQ multiplex PCR. This repertoire shows some 140,000 clones, around 93% found once; its top ten account for about 3%. As for this clone: Its antigen is currently unknown.

The clonotype comes from an adult in good health. This specimen consisted of peripheral blood, obtained on day 0 of AZD1222 vaccination. The chain is built from TRBV7-9 and TRBJ2-7; D remains unclear. The CDR3 reads CASSVWPHEQYF. The DNA for the CDR3 is TGTGCCAGCAGCGTTTGGCCCCACGAGCAGTACTTC.